These 28 T cell receptor beta chains were all obtained from the same sample, sequenced in a study of cytomegalovirus exposure and HLA in healthy donors. The PCR employed 60 Vbeta primers together with 13 Jbeta primers. Profiling relied on immunoSEQ multiplex PCR, and the TCRdb table lists in-frame clones only, not all of them. This table has fewer than 200,000 clones, approximately 79% appearing once. The sequenced material came from PBMCs. These receptors came from a man aged 35 to 55 in good health and CMV-seronegative.

The genes are TRBV4-1 and TRBJ2-7; 9 bases line up with TRBD1. The germline V gene has CDR1 MGHRA and CDR2 YSYEKL. V gave up 4 bases and J gave up 7 bases; unmatched junction bases: 14. This CDR3 comprises 16 residues. The CDR3 nucleotides are TGCGCCAGCAGCCCCACCCCGGGACAGGGAGTAAGGGAGCAGTACTTC. It specifies CASSPTPGQGVREQYF.

The chain has TRBV30 and TRBJ1-2; unclear D gene. Per germline, CDR1 GTSNPN and CDR2 SVGIG (reference sequence). The V end was cut by 0 bases, the J end by 6 bases, with 11 bases between. The CDR3 contains 13 residues. The CDR3 region has the DNA TGTGCCTGGAGTGTGGGAGGGCTCGATGGCTACACCTTC. Translation gives CAWSVGGLDGYTF.

This chain connects TRBV6-5 to TRBJ1-4; D remains unclear. This CDR3 has 16 amino acids. Deletions cut 2 bases from V and 8 bases from J, with 18 bases between. Per germline, CDR1 MNHEY and CDR2 SVGAGI. The DNA for the CDR3 is TGTGCCAGCAGTTACGCGGTACAAGAGGGATTCGAAAAACTGTTTTTT. It translates to CASSYAVQEGFEKLFF.

With respect to this clone: A junction boundary mismatches the germline segment, possibly from a read error. The chain is built from TRBV7-9 and TRBJ2-7, with 9 nucleotides matching TRBD1. The germline V gene encodes CDR1 SEHNR and CDR2 FQNEAQ (reference sequence). The CDR3 is 14 amino acids. In DNA, the CDR3 is TGTTCCAGCAGCTTGGGACAGGGATACTACGAGCAGTACTTC. Translated: CSSSLGQGYYEQYF.

CDR3 region: CAWKGARVNYGYTF. As DNA, the CDR3 is TGTGCCTGGAAGGGGGCGCGGGTAAACTATGGCTACACCTTC. This sequence joins TRBV30 and TRBJ1-2; 7 positions match TRBD1. The CDR3 runs to 14 residues. After removal of 4 bases from V and 2 bases from J, the junction contained 7 bases not matched to a gene. Germline loops: CDR1 GTSNPN, CDR2 SVGIG (reference sequence).

The J gene is TRBJ1-1, the V gene TRBV2; weak D call: TRBD1 (5 bases). Deletions cut 4 bases from V and 1 base from J, with 13 bases between. CDR1 and CDR2 (germline): SNHLY, FYNNEI. The CDR3 extends over 15 amino acids. As DNA, the CDR3 is TGTGCCAGCAGTGGGGTTCAAAGGGGGAACACTGAAGCTTTCTTT. It yields the protein CASSGVQRGNTEAFF.

The chain combines TRBV18 with TRBJ2-5; 7 bases match TRBD1. Germline V gene data show CDR1 as KGHSH and CDR2 as LQKENI. This CDR3 region has 13 residues. Trimming took 5 bases from V and 7 from J; bases not matched to a gene: 7. The DNA of the CDR3 is TGTGCCAGCTCAATGCAGGGGGATGGGACCCAGTACTTC. This encodes CASSMQGDGTQYF.

The rearrangement links TRBV29-1 to TRBJ2-5, with 9 bases lining up with TRBD1. Germline CDR1 is SQVTM and CDR2 is ANQGSEA. This CDR3 comprises 13 residues. The J segment lost 6 bases and the V segment lost 0 bases, leaving 2 bases of the junction unmatched. The CDR3 sequence: CSVEEDRGKTQYF. The CDR3 DNA sequence: TGCAGCGTTGAAGAGGACAGGGGAAAGACCCAGTACTTC.

This chain links TRBV15 with TRBJ1-4, with D maybe TRBD1 (6 bases). Trimming removed 0 bases from V and 8 bases from J, with 13 bases in between. The CDR3 has 15 amino acids. Germline-derived CDR1 and CDR2 are LNHNV and YYDKDF (reference sequence). The CDR3 protein is CATSRDIQGPEKLFF. The DNA for the CDR3 is TGTGCCACCAGCAGAGATATCCAGGGGCCCGAAAAACTGTTTTTT.

The rearrangement uses TRBV6-5 and TRBJ1-6, with TRBD1 identical over 7 bases. After removal of 6 bases from V and 8 bases from J, the junction contained 7 bases not matched to a gene. Germline assignment: CDR1 MNHEY and CDR2 SVGAGI. This CDR3 is built from 14 residues. CDR3 protein: CASRGTAKHSPLHF. The CDR3 DNA sequence: TGTGCCAGCAGGGGGACAGCCAAACATTCACCCCTCCACTTT.

This chain connects TRBV30 to TRBJ1-6, with 7 bases that match TRBD1. The ends lost 3 bases at V and 4 bases at J; junction bases unmatched: 0. Germline values: CDR1 GTSNPN, CDR2 SVGIG (reference sequence). The CDR3 has 13 amino acids. As DNA, the CDR3 is TGTGCCTGGAGACAGGGGTATAATTCACCCCTCCACTTT. Encoded protein: CAWRQGYNSPLHF.

This clone was seen only a few times. The chain has TRBV9 and TRBJ2-1, with 7 bases matching TRBD2. CDR1 and CDR2 from the germline V gene are SGDLS and YYNGEE. The CDR3 runs to 15 residues. J lost 7 bases, V lost 4 bases, and 11 bases had no gene match. In nucleotides, the CDR3 is TGTGCCAGCAGCAGGGCGGGGGAAAGAGGGAATGAGCAGTTCTTC. It translates to CASSRAGERGNEQFF.

The chain carries TRBV5-1 and TRBJ2-2; 8 nucleotides line up with TRBD2. Germline-derived CDR1 and CDR2 are SGHRS and YFSETQ. With 7 bases clipped from V and 1 base from J, the junction kept 3 bases outside the gene matches. This CDR3 has 14 residues. The CDR3 nucleotides are TGCGCCAGCGCGGGGGGCGTGAACACCGGGGAGCTGTTTTTT. This sequence encodes CASAGGVNTGELFF.

This chain joins TRBV7-2 and TRBJ2-7; D is uncertain. Germline assignment: CDR1 SGHTA and CDR2 FQGNSA. This CDR3 region has 15 residues. Trimming cost V 1 base and J 0 bases, with 10 bases left between them. The CDR3 DNA reads TGTGCCAGCAGCTTAGTGATTGAGAGCTCCTACGAGCAGTACTTC. It codes for CASSLVIESSYEQYF.

The chain employs TRBV19 and TRBJ2-3; weak D call: TRBD1 (5 bases). Trimming removed 8 bases at V and 4 bases at J, with 16 bases between. CDR1 is LNHDA, CDR2 SQIVND, per germline (reference sequence). This CDR3 contains 14 residues. As DNA, the CDR3 is TGTGCCAGTGACAAGGGGTGGTCGGCAGATACGCAGTATTTT. This codes for CASDKGWSADTQYF.

This chain links TRBV7-6 with TRBJ2-1; no clear D gene. The CDR3 covers 17 residues. The V gene's germline CDR1 is SGHVS and CDR2 FNYEAQ. V lost 1 base, J lost 8 bases, and 21 bases lay in between. The CDR3 loop reads CASSLEAAVPIWDEQFF. CDR3 bases: TGTGCCAGCAGCTTAGAGGCGGCAGTCCCTATTTGGGATGAGCAGTTCTTC.

The chain recombines TRBV21-1 with TRBJ1-5. TRBV21-1 is assigned pseudogene status. The CDR3 is 17 residues long. As DNA, the CDR3 is TGTGCCAGCAGCAAAGTTTGGCAACTACGGTGCAATCAGCCCCAGCATTTT. It codes for CASSKVWQLRCNQPQHF.

The rearrangement uses TRBV28 and TRBJ1-4; unclear D gene. The CDR3 spans 15 residues. V lost 6 bases and J 5 bases, leaving 16 bases between the germline ends. The germline V gene encodes CDR1 MDHEN and CDR2 SYDVKM. The CDR3 here is CASRAGPGGNEKLFF. For the CDR3, the DNA is TGTGCCAGCAGGGCCGGGCCCGGAGGGAATGAAAAACTGTTTTTT.

This clone turned up a few times. V gene TRBV19 combines with J gene TRBJ1-5; 7 nucleotides match TRBD1. Trimming took 4 bases from V and 6 from J; bases not matched to a gene: 6. Germline V CDR1 and CDR2: LNHDA, SQIVND (reference sequence). CDR3 length: 14 residues. CDR3 protein: CASSRQGKSQPQHF. The CDR3 nucleotides read TGTGCCAGTAGTAGACAGGGCAAAAGTCAGCCCCAGCATTTT.

This sequence joins TRBV19 and TRBJ1-1; tentative D call: TRBD1 (5 bases). Germline values: CDR1 LNHDA, CDR2 SQIVND (reference sequence). V dropped 5 bases and J dropped 0 bases, with 22 bases sitting between them. This CDR3 contains 18 residues. CDR3 DNA sequence: TGTGCCAGTAGTGCCGATAAAGAGACAGCTCTTTTGAACACTGAAGCTTTCTTT. It translates to CASSADKETALLNTEAFF.

The chain recombines TRBV5-4 with TRBJ2-2; D remains ambiguous. The ends were cut back, 2 bases at V and 8 bases at J, with 7 bases in the middle. The CDR3 has 12 residues. CDR1 and CDR2 (germline): SGHNT, YYREEE (reference sequence). The CDR3 DNA is TGTGCCAGCAGCTTCTTACAAGGGGAGCTGTTTTTT. It yields the protein CASSFLQGELFF.

The chain joins TRBV5-6 to TRBJ2-4; D might be TRBD2 (7 bases). The CDR3 runs 18 residues. The V end was cut by 5 bases, the J end by 0 bases, with 21 bases between. The germline gives CDR1 SGHDT, CDR2 YYEEEE. The CDR3 DNA follows: TGTGCCAGCAGTCCCCTCTCCGGGGGGCATCTAGCCAAAAACATTCAGTACTTC. Protein sequence: CASSPLSGGHLAKNIQYF.

The V and J genes are TRBV29-1 and TRBJ2-5; 12 nucleotides align to TRBD2. The J segment lost 2 bases and the V segment lost 3 bases, leaving 4 bases of the junction unmatched. The germline V gene has CDR1 SQVTM and CDR2 ANQGSEA. CDR3 length: 15 amino acids. CDR3 region: CSVDGLAGGQETQYF. Here the CDR3 DNA reads TGCAGCGTTGACGGCCTAGCGGGGGGGCAAGAGACCCAGTACTTC.

The chain employs TRBV10-3 and TRBJ1-2, with a tentative D call TRBD1 (5 bases). Trimming removed 2 bases at V and 5 bases at J, with 12 bases between. The CDR3 is 14 residues long. CDR1 and CDR2 (germline): ENHRY, SYGVKD. In DNA, the CDR3 is TGTGCCATCAGTGAGGGTACAGGTTTTTATGGCTACACCTTC. Its translation: CAISEGTGFYGYTF.

The chain joins TRBV2 to TRBJ2-2; perhaps TRBD2 as D (6 bases). In germline, CDR1 is SNHLY, CDR2 FYNNEI. The V end was cut by 10 bases, the J end by 2 bases, with 20 bases between. This CDR3 has 16 amino acids. The CDR3: CATIPWDGSNTGELFF. For the CDR3, the DNA is TGTGCCACCATACCTTGGGACGGGAGCAACACCGGGGAGCTGTTTTTT. The full variable domain, rest sourced from reference TRBV2 and TRBJ2-2, is EPEVTQTPSHQVTQMGQEVILRCVPISNHLYFYWYRQILGQKVEFLVSFYNNEISEKSEIFDDQFSVERPDGSNFTLKIRSTKLEDSAMYFCATIPWDGSNTGELFFGEGSRLTVL.

J is TRBJ1-1 and V is TRBV19; 8 bases fit TRBD1. This CDR3 comprises 14 residues. Germline trimming cut 5 bases from V and 6 bases from J; bases unmatched to any gene: 8. The germline V gene has CDR1 LNHDA and CDR2 SQIVND (reference sequence). The CDR3, as DNA: TGTGCCAGTAGTTACCAGGACAGGGTCGCTGAAGCTTTCTTT. This codes for CASSYQDRVAEAFF.

The chain has TRBV4-1 and TRBJ2-2, with D tentatively TRBD2 (5 bases). Deletions cut 7 bases from V and 3 bases from J, with 12 bases between. Germline CDR1 and CDR2: MGHRA and YSYEKL. The CDR3 runs 14 residues. In DNA form, the CDR3 reads TGCGCCAGCAACGCTGAGGGTGACACCGGGGAGCTGTTTTTT. This sequence encodes CASNAEGDTGELFF.

The chain links TRBV11-2 to TRBJ2-7, with TRBD1 as a possible D gene (5 bases). The germline gives CDR1 SGHAT, CDR2 FQNNGV. This CDR3 is 14 amino acids long. V lost 1 base and J 4 bases, leaving 11 bases between the germline ends. The CDR3 coding sequence is TGTGCCAGCAGCTTAGGGGCAGGGATGTACGAGCAGTACTTC. Protein: CASSLGAGMYEQYF.